Below are 30 T cell receptor beta chains sequenced from a single sample in a study of blood T cell repertoires in COVID-19. TCRdb's copy holds only in-frame clones and misses some; the assay was immunoSEQ multiplex PCR. Altogether approximately 190,000 clones are present, less than 90% being singletons, with the ten largest covering 2.1%. The sequencing input was peripheral blood. These receptors all stem from a man between 70 and 80 years old with active or convalescent COVID-19.

This chain links TRBV28 with TRBJ1-6, with unresolved D. The germline gives CDR1 MDHEN, CDR2 SYDVKM. Trimming took 6 bases from V and 10 from J, leaving 7 bases between them. The CDR3 sequence is 11 residues long. CDR3 residues: CASSLNSPLHF. In nucleotides, the CDR3 is TGTGCCAGCAGCCTAAACTCACCCCTCCACTTT.

This clone was found once. The chain links TRBV11-2 to TRBJ2-1, with 8 bases lining up with TRBD2. CDR1 and CDR2 from the germline V gene are SGHAT and FQNNGV. This CDR3 contains 15 residues. V lost 7 bases, J lost 4 bases, and 9 bases stayed unmatched. Written as DNA, the CDR3 is TGTGCCAGCACCCTCCTAGCGGGTTCATACAATGAGCAGTTCTTC. Protein product: CASTLLAGSYNEQFF.

The V call is TRBV19, the J call TRBJ2-4; D is uncertain. Trimming took off 7 bases at V and 0 bases at J, with 13 bases between the two ends. Germline V gene data show CDR1 as LNHDA and CDR2 as SQIVND (reference sequence). The CDR3 runs to 15 residues. As DNA, the CDR3 is TGTGCCAGTAAGAAAGCAAACCTAGCCAAAAACATTCAGTACTTC. As protein: CASKKANLAKNIQYF. The full variable domain, rest sourced from reference TRBV19 and TRBJ2-4, is DGGITQSPKYLFRKEGQNVTLSCEQNLNHDAMYWYRQDPGQGLRLIYYSQIVNDFQKGDIAEGYSVSREKKESFPLTVTSAQKNPTAFYLCASKKANLAKNIQYFGAGTRLSVL.

This rearrangement joins TRBV13 to TRBJ1-5; no reliable D call. Trimming took 4 bases from V and 5 from J, leaving 6 bases between them. CDR1 and CDR2 from the germline V gene are PRHDT and FYEKMQ (reference sequence). CDR3 length equals 12 residues. CDR3 region: CASSSRDQPQHF. CDR3 coding DNA: TGTGCCAGCAGCTCGAGGGATCAGCCCCAGCATTTT.

This chain joins TRBV2 and TRBJ1-6, with a tentative D call TRBD1 (6 bases). Germline loops: CDR1 SNHLY, CDR2 FYNNEI. The V end lost 3 bases, the J end lost 7 bases, and 13 bases lay between the germline ends. The CDR3 contains 15 residues. CDR3 amino acids: CASSETGLRNSPLHF. The CDR3, as DNA: TGTGCCAGCAGTGAGACAGGACTTAGAAATTCACCCCTCCACTTT.

V gene TRBV28 combines with J gene TRBJ2-2; 11 bases agree with TRBD1. Losses at the gene ends were 4 bases for V and 6 bases for J; bases not matched to a gene: 7. The CDR3 is made up of 16 amino acids. CDR1 MDHEN and CDR2 SYDVKM come from the germline V gene. This CDR3 reads CASSWPRDRGSGELFF. CDR3 coding DNA: TGTGCCAGCAGTTGGCCCCGGGACAGGGGGTCCGGGGAGCTGTTTTTT.

The genes are TRBV6-5 and TRBJ1-2; D gene ambiguous. Germline V lookup: CDR1 MNHEY, CDR2 SVGAGI. V dropped 0 bases and J dropped 3 bases, with 11 bases sitting between them. The CDR3 is 15 residues long. CDR3 residues: CASSYSLSPHYGYTF. The CDR3 region has the DNA TGTGCCAGCAGTTACTCGTTATCCCCTCACTATGGCTACACCTTC.

The rearrangement joins TRBV27 to TRBJ2-3; 7 bases fit TRBD2. J lost 2 bases, V lost 4 bases, and 6 bases had no gene match. This CDR3 spans 15 amino acids. Germline V gives CDR1 MNHEY, CDR2 SMNVEV (reference sequence). The CDR3 spells CASSYSGTLTDTQYF. In nucleotides, the CDR3 is TGTGCCAGCAGTTACAGCGGGACCCTCACAGATACGCAGTATTTT.

The chain links TRBV28 to TRBJ1-4; D ambiguous. The V end lost 7 bases, the J end lost 7 bases, and 10 bases lay between the germline ends. Germline lookup yields CDR1 MDHEN and CDR2 SYDVKM. CDR3 length: 12 residues. The CDR3 coding sequence is TGTGCCAGCAAACAGTGGCGTGAAAAACTGTTTTTT. Translation: CASKQWREKLFF.

J is TRBJ2-7 and V is TRBV27; D perhaps matches TRBD2 (5 bases). Germline assignment: CDR1 MNHEY and CDR2 SMNVEV (reference sequence). CDR3 size: 14 residues. Trimming stripped 5 bases from V and 3 bases from J, with 14 bases between. The CDR3 loop reads CASSPSAAGYEQYF. The CDR3, as DNA: TGTGCCAGCAGTCCCTCGGCGGCGGGCTACGAGCAGTACTTC.

The CDR3 region is CASSFGTGVFEQYF. The CDR3 DNA reads as TGTGCCAGCAGCTTTGGGACAGGGGTGTTTGAGCAGTACTTC. The chain uses TRBV7-9 and TRBJ2-7; TRBD1 matches 10 bases. Germline loops: CDR1 SEHNR, CDR2 FQNEAQ (reference sequence). Germline trimming cut 3 bases from V and 7 bases from J; bases unmatched to any gene: 6. This CDR3 region has 14 residues. The whole variable domain, remainder taken from reference TRBV7-9 and TRBJ2-7, is DTGVSQNPRHKITKRGQNVTFRCDPISEHNRLYWYRQTLGQGPEFLTYFQNEAQLEKSRLLSDRFSAERPKGSFSTLEIQRTEQGDSAMYLCASSFGTGVFEQYFGPGTRLTVT.

This clone was detected only a few times. This CDR3 is CASSPTGGGFNYGYTF. CDR3 DNA: TGTGCCAGCAGCCCGACAGGGGGCGGGTTTAACTATGGCTACACCTTC. This chain joins TRBV3-1 (or the pseudogene TRBV3-2) and TRBJ1-2, with 10 bases matching TRBD1. The V and J ends lost 4 bases and 1 base, in that order; junction bases with no gene match: 6. Germline values: CDR1 LGHDT, CDR2 YNNKEL (reference sequence). The CDR3 loop spans 16 amino acids.

The chain employs TRBV7-2 and TRBJ2-3, with 8 bases matching TRBD2. The J segment lost 0 bases and the V segment lost 5 bases, leaving 4 bases of the junction unmatched. The germline gives CDR1 SGHTA, CDR2 FQGNSA. The CDR3 is 15 amino acids. This CDR3 is CASSILAASTDTQYF. CDR3 DNA sequence: TGTGCCAGCAGCATACTAGCGGCAAGCACAGATACGCAGTATTTT. The variable domain in full, with the rest retrieved from reference TRBV7-2 and TRBJ2-3, is GAGVSQSPSNKVTEKGKDVELRCDPISGHTALYWYRQSLGQGLEFLIYFQGNSAPDKSGLPSDRFSAERTGGSVSTLTIQRTQQEDSAVYLCASSILAASTDTQYFGPGTRLTVL.

For the CDR3, the DNA is TGTGCCAGCAGTAAGGGGGTTGGCAATCAGCCCCAGCATTTT. Protein product: CASSKGVGNQPQHF. J is TRBJ1-5 and V is TRBV27; TRBD1 is a possible D gene (6 bases). This CDR3 has 14 amino acids. Looked up from germline, CDR1 is MNHEY and CDR2 is SMNVEV (reference sequence). Trimming removed 5 bases from V and 2 bases from J, with 10 bases in between.

The chain carries TRBV6-6 and TRBJ2-1; unclear D gene. Germline V gives CDR1 MNHNY, CDR2 SVGAGI (reference sequence). V was shortened by 5 bases and J by 1 base, with 9 bases between the two germline ends. CDR3 size: 14 residues. CDR3 loop: CASSAHGSYNEQFF. The CDR3 DNA reads as TGTGCCAGCAGTGCTCACGGGTCCTACAATGAGCAGTTCTTC.

The CDR3, as DNA: TGTGCCAGCAGCTTAGTATCGGGCAGGGGCCACGAGCAGTACTTC. This translates into CASSLVSGRGHEQYF. The chain combines TRBV7-8 with TRBJ2-7, with D maybe TRBD1 (6 bases). Germline V gives CDR1 SGHVS, CDR2 FQNEAQ. Trimming took off 1 base at V and 5 bases at J, with 15 bases between the two ends. The CDR3 contains 15 residues.

CDR3 DNA: TGTGCCAGCAGCCCTCCCCGTGGCGGGGGCCGCACAGATACGCAGTATTTT. Protein: CASSPPRGGGRTDTQYF. V usage is TRBV7-2 and J usage is TRBJ2-3; D might be TRBD2 (7 bases). Germline V lookup: CDR1 SGHTA, CDR2 FQGNSA. The CDR3 extends over 17 amino acids. V dropped 5 bases and J dropped 1 base, with 19 bases sitting between them.

V and J are TRBV5-1 and TRBJ2-1, with 16 bases aligning to TRBD2. Germline lookup yields CDR1 SGHRS and CDR2 YFSETQ. The CDR3 loop spans 18 amino acids. V trimming: 4 bases; J trimming: 10 bases; junction bases outside the gene matches: 14. In DNA, the CDR3 is TGCGCCAGCAGCGCAGGTGCAACCGGGACTAGCGGGAGGGGGGAGCAGTTCTTC. As protein: CASSAGATGTSGRGEQFF.

This chain connects TRBV10-1 to TRBJ2-3, with 15 bases fitting TRBD2. CDR3 length equals 17 residues. The germline V gene encodes CDR1 WNHNN and CDR2 SYGVQD (reference sequence). The V gene end was trimmed by 5 bases and the J gene end by 3 bases; junction bases not matched to a gene: 6. CDR3 sequence (DNA): TGCGCCAGCAGTAAGGGACTAGCGGGAGGAAGGACAGATACGCAGTATTTT. Protein: CASSKGLAGGRTDTQYF.

The CDR3 loop reads CSAFRDNTQYF. The CDR3 DNA follows: TGCAGTGCCTTTAGAGACAATACGCAGTATTTT. This chain joins TRBV20-1 and TRBJ2-3; D is ambiguous. The CDR3 is made up of 11 amino acids. V dropped 6 bases and J dropped 7 bases, with 11 bases sitting between them. Looked up from germline, CDR1 is DFQATT and CDR2 is SNEGSKA (reference sequence).

CDR3 region: CASRTGTYTEAFF. The DNA for the CDR3 is TGTGCCAGCAGGACAGGGACCTACACTGAAGCTTTCTTT. The gene calls are TRBV7-9 and TRBJ1-1, with TRBD1 matching over 7 bases. Germline trimming cut 6 bases from V and 3 bases from J; bases unmatched to any gene: 4. Germline V gives CDR1 SEHNR, CDR2 FQNEAQ (reference sequence). This CDR3 comprises 13 residues.

This rearrangement joins TRBV4-1 to TRBJ1-6, with D possibly TRBD1 on 5 matching bases. The CDR3 is made up of 17 amino acids. Germline CDR1 MGHRA, CDR2 YSYEKL. V lost 0 bases to trimming and J lost 7 bases, with 16 bases between them. Here the CDR3 reads CASSQEPGSGGNSPLHF. For the CDR3, the DNA is TGCGCCAGCAGCCAAGAGCCAGGGTCAGGTGGAAATTCACCCCTCCACTTT.

The rearrangement joins TRBV6-6 to TRBJ1-1; D is unclear. CDR1 and CDR2 from the germline V gene are MNHNY and SVGAGI (reference sequence). CDR3 size: 14 residues. The V end was cut by 6 bases, the J end by 5 bases, with 16 bases between. CDR3 in DNA: TGTGCCAGCAGACCCCTTTGGGAGGGTACTGAAGCTTTCTTT. Translation: CASRPLWEGTEAFF.

This chain connects TRBV2 to TRBJ2-3; D gene ambiguous. The V end lost 5 bases, the J end lost 0 bases, and 9 bases lay between the germline ends. Germline-derived CDR1 and CDR2 are SNHLY and FYNNEI. This CDR3 comprises 14 residues. In DNA, the CDR3 is TGTGCCAGCAGTAGCCTATCTAGCACAGATACGCAGTATTTT. Protein: CASSSLSSTDTQYF.

J is TRBJ2-2 and V is TRBV11-3; tentative D call: TRBD2 (5 bases). V lost 3 bases and J 3 bases, leaving 14 bases between the germline ends. CDR1 is SGHNT, CDR2 YENEEA, per germline. The length of the CDR3 is 16 residues. DNA of the CDR3: TGTGCCAGCAGCTTTAGGACTGGACGAGACACCGGGGAGCTGTTTTTT. As protein: CASSFRTGRDTGELFF.

The chain combines TRBV7-6 with TRBJ2-1; 11 positions match TRBD1. J gave up 4 bases and V 5 bases, and 4 bases lay outside the gene matches. The CDR3 has 15 residues. Germline V CDR1 and CDR2: SGHVS, FNYEAQ. In nucleotides, the CDR3 is TGTGCCAGCAGCAGGGGACAGGGGGTTTACAATGAGCAGTTCTTC. Translating gives CASSRGQGVYNEQFF.

The J gene is TRBJ2-7, the V gene TRBV5-1, with D hard to call. Germline CDR1 is SGHRS and CDR2 is YFSETQ. V lost 1 base and J 1 base, leaving 24 bases between the germline ends. This CDR3 contains 19 residues. The CDR3 DNA follows: TGCGCCAGCAGCTTGCTGCGAATCTCTAACAGAGTTCCATCCTACGAGCAGTACTTC. Translated: CASSLLRISNRVPSYEQYF.

The rearrangement uses TRBV19 and TRBJ1-5, with D perhaps TRBD1 (6 bases). CDR3 length: 18 residues. Trimming removed 4 bases at V and 2 bases at J, with 21 bases between. Germline V lookup: CDR1 LNHDA, CDR2 SQIVND (reference sequence). For the CDR3, the DNA is TGTGCCAGTAGTACCCGGACAGTTGGGGTTCCTCGCAATCAGCCCCAGCATTTT. Translating gives CASSTRTVGVPRNQPQHF.

This chain uses TRBV13 with TRBJ2-2; 8 nucleotides match TRBD1. The CDR3 runs to 16 residues. V shed 4 bases and J 6 bases; nucleotides not matched to a gene: 10. CDR1 and CDR2 from the germline V gene are PRHDT and FYEKMQ (reference sequence). CDR3: CASSSRPGGASGELFF. The CDR3 nucleotides are TGTGCCAGCAGCTCCCGTCCAGGGGGCGCGTCCGGGGAGCTGTTTTTT.

The chain employs TRBV6-2 or TRBV6-3 and TRBJ2-3; 10 bases match TRBD2. Germline V gene sequence: CDR1 MNHEY, CDR2 SVGEGT. This CDR3 contains 18 residues. Trimming cost V 2 bases and J 2 bases; bases outside gene matches: 10. The CDR3 DNA sequence: TGTGCCAGCAGTTACCCTACAGTAGCGGGAGGCTTCACAGATACGCAGTATTTT. This codes for CASSYPTVAGGFTDTQYF.